The rows below give T cell receptor beta chains drawn from one sample of a study of T cells in tumors after PD-1 blockade. Profiled with immunoSEQ multiplex PCR; TCRdb holds only in-frame clones, not every one. The sample includes roughly 13,000 clones, 55% to 80% of them seen just once. The sample consisted of tumor tissue, taken after anti-PD-1 treatment. These receptors were obtained from a human donor with cutaneous squamous cell carcinoma. CDR3s leave out the opening cysteine and the closing phenylalanine or tryptophan. Fields, in order: V gene, CDR3 length, CDR3 protein.

V: TRBV14; length: 15; CDR3: ASSQVVLSSYNSPLH
V: TRBV5-4; length: 11; CDR3: ASSLDGWETQY
V: TRBV18; length: 11; CDR3: ASSLKGNTEAF
V: TRBV6-5; length: 12; CDR3: AGIRDLSYNEQF
V: TRBV15; length: 12; CDR3: ATSRYADQETQY
V: TRBV5-1; length: 10; CDR3: ASSQENTEAF
V: TRBV6-5; length: 11; CDR3: ASGLLAGDEQY
V: TRBV5-1; length: 12; CDR3: ASSLNELKNIQY
V: TRBV27; length: 13; CDR3: ASSRRQGPNHPQH
V: TRBV9; length: 11; CDR3: ASSADRGNQLF